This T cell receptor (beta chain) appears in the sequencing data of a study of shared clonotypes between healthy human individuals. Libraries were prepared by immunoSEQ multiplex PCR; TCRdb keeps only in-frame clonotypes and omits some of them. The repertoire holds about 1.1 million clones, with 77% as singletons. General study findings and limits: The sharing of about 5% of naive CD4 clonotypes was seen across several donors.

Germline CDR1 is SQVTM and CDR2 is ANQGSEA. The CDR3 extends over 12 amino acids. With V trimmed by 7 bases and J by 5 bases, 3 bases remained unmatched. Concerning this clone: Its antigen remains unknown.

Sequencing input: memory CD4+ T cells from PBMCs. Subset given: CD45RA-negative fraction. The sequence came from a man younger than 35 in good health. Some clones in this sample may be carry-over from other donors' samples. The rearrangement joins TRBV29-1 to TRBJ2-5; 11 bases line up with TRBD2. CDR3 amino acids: CSARTSGETQYF. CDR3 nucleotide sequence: TGCAGCGCTAGGACTAGCGGGGAGACCCAGTACTTC.